This T cell receptor (beta chain) was captured in a study of shared clonotypes between healthy human individuals. Study-wide background: Ranging from 18 to 49 in age, donors were two women and a few men. Findings and caveats of the study: Naive subsets typically showed greater estimated richness than memory subsets.

A note on this clone: Its cognate antigen is unknown.

With 4 bases clipped from V and 0 bases from J, the junction kept 3 bases outside the gene matches. This CDR3 region has 15 residues. Germline V gene sequence: CDR1 SGHTA, CDR2 FQGNSA. Healthy and HIV-negative, the adult donors had no recent acute infections or vaccinations. Assay runs were performed at deep level. Sequenced by immunoSEQ multiplex PCR; TCRdb stores in-frame clones only, minus some. The table has some 2.1 million clones, roughly 94% seen once. The chain joins TRBV7-2 to TRBJ2-3, with 8 bases that match TRBD2. This TCR derives from a man aged 18 to 29 in good health. The sample comprised naive CD4+ T cells sorted from blood. As to subset: CD45RA+ positively selected. The CDR3 spells CASSSQRGSTDTQYF. The CDR3 coding sequence is TGTGCCAGCAGCTCCCAGCGGGGGAGCACAGATACGCAGTATTTT.